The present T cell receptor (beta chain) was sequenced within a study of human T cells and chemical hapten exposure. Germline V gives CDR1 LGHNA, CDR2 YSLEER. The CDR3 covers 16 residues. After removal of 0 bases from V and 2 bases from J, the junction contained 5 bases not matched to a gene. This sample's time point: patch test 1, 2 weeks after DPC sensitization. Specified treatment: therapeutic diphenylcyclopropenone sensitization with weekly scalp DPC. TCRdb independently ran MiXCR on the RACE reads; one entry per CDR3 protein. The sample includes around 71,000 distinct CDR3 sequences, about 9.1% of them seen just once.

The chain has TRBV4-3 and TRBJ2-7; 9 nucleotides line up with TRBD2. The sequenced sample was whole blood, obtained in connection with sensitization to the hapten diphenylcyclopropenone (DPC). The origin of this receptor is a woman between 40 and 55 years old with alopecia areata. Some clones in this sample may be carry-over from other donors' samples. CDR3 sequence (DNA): TGCGCCAGCAGCCAAGATCGCAGCGGGGGGCCCTACGAGCAGTACTTC. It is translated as CASSQDRSGGPYEQYF.